Listed below are T cell receptor beta chains from one sample, sequenced in a study of siplizumab effects on memory and regulatory T cells. The data were produced by immunoSEQ multiplex PCR, yet TCRdb's version contains in-frame clones alone and is incomplete. The table records about 40,000 clones, around 89% of them present only once. Sequencing input: naive CD4+ T cells sorted from blood. Receptors originate from a human donor in good health. Each CDR3 is given with its conserved first and last residue. D genes are given only for firm matches. Part of the rows lack a size; the others show once, few, many or a class for expanded clones.

TRBV5-6,TRBJ2-7,once,-,CASSPPDYGEQYF,TGTGCCAGCAGCCCCCCGGACTATGGCGAGCAGTACTTC
TRBV27,TRBJ2-7,-,-,CASSLGTRYEQYF,TGTGCCAGCAGTTTAGGGACAAGGTACGAGCAGTACTTC
TRBV21-1,TRBJ2-5,-,-,CASSVSPRDRGRVKETQYF,TGTGCCAGCAGCGTTTCACCCCGGGACAGGGGAAGGGTGAAGGAGACCCAGTACTTC
TRBV5-4,TRBJ2-1,-,TRBD2,CASSSPGTSGNEQFF,TGTGCCAGCAGCAGCCCCGGGACTAGCGGGAATGAGCAGTTCTTC
TRBV7-2,TRBJ1-6,-,-,CASSLAVGPSPLHF,TGTGCCAGCAGCTTAGCTGTGGGACCGTCACCCCTCCACTTT
TRBV5-4,TRBJ2-7,once,-,CASSSWDHYEQYF,TGTGCCAGCAGCTCCTGGGACCACTACGAGCAGTACTTC
TRBV5-1,TRBJ2-3,-,TRBD2,CASSTEREGGTDTQYF,TGCGCCAGCAGCACGGAGCGGGAGGGAGGTACAGATACGCAGTATTTT
TRBV6-1,TRBJ1-3,-,-,CASVTGGAGNTIYF,TGTGCCAGTGTTACAGGTGGAGCTGGAAACACCATATATTTT
TRBV2,TRBJ1-1,-,TRBD1,CASTRTGATTEAFF,TGTGCCAGCACTCGGACAGGGGCAACGACTGAAGCTTTCTTT
TRBV11-2,TRBJ1-5,-,-,CASSRRGEGSNQPQHF,TGTGCCAGCAGCCGGAGGGGAGAAGGGAGCAATCAGCCCCAGCATTTT
TRBV10-3,TRBJ1-3,-,TRBD1,CAISAGQGSGNTIYF,TGTGCCATCAGTGCGGGACAGGGGAGTGGAAACACCATATATTTT
TRBV7-9,TRBJ2-2,-,-,CASSLRLAGANTGELFF,TGTGCCAGCAGCTTAAGGTTGGCGGGCGCGAACACCGGGGAGCTGTTTTTT
TRBV7-2,TRBJ2-3,-,-,CASSPQRGTDTQYF,TGTGCCAGCAGCCCACAACGGGGCACAGATACGCAGTATTTT
TRBV30,TRBJ1-2,-,TRBD1,CAWTTGASGYTF,TGTGCCTGGACGACAGGGGCGAGTGGCTACACCTTC
TRBV5-1,TRBJ2-5,-,-,CASSLWGEGETQYF,TGCGCCAGCAGCTTGTGGGGTGAGGGAGAGACCCAGTACTTC
TRBV6-6,TRBJ1-1,-,-,CASSRQAPWAEAFF,TGTGCCAGCAGTCGTCAGGCCCCGTGGGCTGAAGCTTTCTTT
TRBV25-1,TRBJ2-3,-,TRBD2,CASTVAGAGTDTQYF,TGTGCCAGCACAGTAGCGGGGGCTGGCACAGATACGCAGTATTTT
TRBV5-1,TRBJ2-1,-,TRBD1,CASSHRDRGDREQFF,TGCGCCAGCAGTCACCGGGACAGGGGGGACCGTGAGCAGTTCTTC
TRBV2,TRBJ2-5,-,-,CASIPGAKETQYF,TGTGCCAGCATCCCCGGGGCCAAAGAGACCCAGTACTTC
TRBV18,TRBJ1-5,once,-,CASSRDRLRDNQPQHF,TGTGCCAGCTCCCGAGACAGGCTACGGGACAATCAGCCCCAGCATTTT
TRBV29-1,TRBJ1-1,-,-,CSVAGATEAFF,TGCAGCGTCGCTGGGGCTACTGAAGCTTTCTTT
TRBV29-1,TRBJ1-1,-,-,CSVGVRMNTEAFF,TGCAGCGTTGGGGTGAGGATGAACACTGAAGCTTTCTTT
TRBV6-6,TRBJ2-7,-,TRBD2,CASSSHSGTSSYEQYF,TGTGCCAGCAGTTCCCATAGCGGGACAAGCTCCTACGAGCAGTACTTC
TRBV6-1,TRBJ2-7,-,TRBD1,CASNLDRVLVEQYF,TGTGCCAGCAATTTAGACAGGGTCCTAGTCGAGCAGTACTTC
TRBV7-3,TRBJ1-1,-,-,CASSSYPGTEAFF,TGTGCCAGCAGCTCCTACCCGGGCACTGAAGCTTTCTTT
TRBV6-5,TRBJ1-1,-,-,CASSYPGKFEAFF,TGTGCCAGCAGTTACCCCGGGAAGTTTGAAGCTTTCTTT
TRBV7-9,TRBJ2-3,-,TRBD2,CASSLGVAGAEDTQYF,TGTGCCAGCAGCTTAGGGGTAGCGGGAGCAGAAGATACGCAGTATTTT
TRBV19,TRBJ2-1,once,TRBD2,CASRTSGSNEQFF,TGTGCCAGTCGGACTAGCGGGAGTAATGAGCAGTTCTTC
TRBV5-1,TRBJ1-5,-,TRBD1,CASSLQGGENQPQHF,TGCGCCAGCAGCTTACAGGGGGGTGAAAATCAGCCCCAGCATTTT
TRBV18,TRBJ2-1,-,-,CASSPSGRQLTYNEQFF,TGTGCCAGCTCACCATCCGGTCGGCAATTAACCTACAATGAGCAGTTCTTC
TRBV5-1,TRBJ1-4,-,-,CASSLGGSNRNEKLFF,TGCGCCAGCAGCTTGGGAGGATCAAACAGAAATGAAAAACTGTTTTTT
TRBV30,TRBJ2-5,-,-,CAWRFQARRETQYF,TGTGCCTGGAGGTTCCAAGCAAGACGAGAGACCCAGTACTTC
TRBV19,TRBJ2-7,-,TRBD2,CASSLSLAGVFYEQYF,TGTGCCAGTAGCCTGTCACTAGCGGGAGTGTTTTACGAGCAGTACTTC
TRBV10-1,TRBJ1-1,-,TRBD1,CASSELASRGFTEAFF,TGCGCCAGCAGTGAGTTGGCGAGCAGGGGGTTTACTGAAGCTTTCTTT
TRBV5-1,TRBJ1-6,-,-,CASSLRGQPNNSPLHF,TGCGCCAGCAGCTTGAGAGGCCAGCCCAATAATTCACCCCTCCACTTT
TRBV5-4,TRBJ1-4,-,TRBD1,CASSLDRGRGKLFF,TGTGCCAGCAGCTTGGACAGGGGAAGGGGAAAACTGTTTTTT
TRBV5-1,TRBJ2-7,-,-,CASSLELGNYEQYF,TGCGCCAGCAGCTTGGAGCTAGGGAACTACGAGCAGTACTTC
TRBV9,TRBJ2-6,-,-,CASRPWGANVLTF,TGTGCCAGCCGCCCTTGGGGGGCCAACGTCCTGACTTTC
TRBV28,TRBJ1-4,-,-,CASSLGGQAEKLFF,TGTGCCAGCAGTTTAGGAGGGCAGGCTGAAAAACTGTTTTTT
TRBV5-6,TRBJ2-3,-,TRBD2,CASSSRGGRADTQYF,TGTGCCAGCAGCTCGCGGGGGGGCCGCGCAGATACGCAGTATTTT
TRBV5-1,TRBJ1-3,once,-,CASRMGSGNTIYF,TGCGCCAGCAGAATGGGATCAGGAAACACCATATATTTT
TRBV7-9,TRBJ1-1,-,-,CASSPRLGSNTEAFF,TGTGCCAGCAGCCCTCGACTAGGTTCGAACACTGAAGCTTTCTTT
TRBV23-1,TRBJ1-4,-,-,CASSQSVTDEKLFF,TGCGCCAGCAGTCAATCGGTGACGGATGAAAAACTGTTTTTT
TRBV20-1,TRBJ1-2,-,TRBD1,CSARRTGLYTF,TGCAGTGCTAGGAGGACAGGACTCTACACCTTC
TRBV5-1,TRBJ2-7,-,-,CASSVQLSYEQYF,TGCGCCAGCAGCGTCCAGCTCAGTTACGAGCAGTACTTC
TRBV5-5,TRBJ1-4,-,-,CASSLSGATNEKLFF,TGTGCCAGCAGCTTGTCCGGAGCAACTAATGAAAAACTGTTTTTT
TRBV12-2,TRBJ2-1,-,-,CASRLQVVRHNEQFF,TGTGCAAGTCGCTTACAAGTGGTAAGGCATAATGAGCAGTTCTTC
TRBV15,TRBJ2-1,-,-,CATSWENRVVYNEQFF,TGTGCCACCAGCTGGGAGAACAGGGTGGTCTACAATGAGCAGTTCTTC
TRBV27,TRBJ1-2,-,-,CASSLRRNYGYTF,TGTGCCAGCAGTTTACGGAGAAACTATGGCTACACCTTC